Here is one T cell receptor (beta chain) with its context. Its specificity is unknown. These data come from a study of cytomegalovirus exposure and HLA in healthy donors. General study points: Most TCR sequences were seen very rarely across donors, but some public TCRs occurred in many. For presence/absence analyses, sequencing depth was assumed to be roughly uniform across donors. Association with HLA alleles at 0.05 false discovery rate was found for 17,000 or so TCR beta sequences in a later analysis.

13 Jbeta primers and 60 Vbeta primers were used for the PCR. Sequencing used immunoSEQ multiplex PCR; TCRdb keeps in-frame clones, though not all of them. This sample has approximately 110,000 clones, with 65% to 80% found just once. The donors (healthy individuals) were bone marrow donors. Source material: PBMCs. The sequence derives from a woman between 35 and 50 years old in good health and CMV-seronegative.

In DNA form, the CDR3 reads TGTGCCAGCAGTCCCACGGGTGGCGGGGGGGCCTATAGTGAGCAGTTCTTC. It translates to CASSPTGGGGAYSEQFF. V usage is TRBV27 and J usage is TRBJ2-1; the match to TRBD2 covers 9 bases. Germline V gene sequence: CDR1 MNHEY, CDR2 SMNVEV (reference sequence). CDR3 size: 17 residues. Trimming removed 5 bases from V and 9 bases from J; junction bases left unmatched: 17.